Listed here are 2 T cell receptor beta chains from one sample, sequenced in a study of T-cell memory formation after mild COVID-19. One entry per CDR3 protein, called by TCRdb with MiXCR from the 5' RACE reads. The sample consists of 550,000 to 600,000 distinct CDR3 sequences, about 20% of them appearing once. The sample comprised PBMCs or a T cell subset sorted from them (not recorded which). These TCRs come from an adult woman who had mild COVID-19 (a few samples of this study predate the infection). Cell type and time point are not known.

The chain recombines TRBV5-1 with TRBJ2-7, with D tentatively TRBD2 (6 bases). V dropped 3 bases and J dropped 1 base, with 14 bases sitting between them. Germline V lookup: CDR1 SGHRS, CDR2 YFSETQ. The CDR3 covers 15 residues. CDR3 DNA sequence: TGCGCCAGCAGCTGGGGACTTTCAGGGTCCTACGAGCAGTACTTC. This sequence encodes CASSWGLSGSYEQYF.

J is TRBJ2-5 and V is TRBV30; D not resolved. V was shortened by 2 bases and J by 5 bases, with 6 bases between the two germline ends. Germline V gene data show CDR1 as GTSNPN and CDR2 as SVGIG (reference sequence). The CDR3 contains 11 residues. The CDR3 DNA follows: TGTGCCTGGAGTCCGCTGGAGACCCAGTACTTC. It translates to CAWSPLETQYF.